Shown below are 20 T cell receptor beta chains from a single sample sequenced in a study of shared clonotypes between healthy human individuals. Only in-frame clones appear in the TCRdb table, and some are missing; sequencing was by immunoSEQ multiplex PCR. The profile covers 400,000 to 500,000 clones, with less than 80% appearing a single time and approximately 13% taken by the ten largest. Sequenced material: PBMCs. The receptors originated from a woman in her thirties or forties in good health. Some clones in this sample may be carry-over from other donors' samples.

A note on this clone: A read error may account for a junction end that differs from germline. Other DNA sequences in this sample translate to the same CDR3. This rearrangement joins TRBV30 to TRBJ1-4; D possibly corresponds to TRBD1 (6 bases). The CDR3 consists of 14 residues. Germline V gene sequence: CDR1 GTSNPN, CDR2 SVGIG (reference sequence). CDR3 amino acids: CAWSADSRLEKLFF. In DNA form, the CDR3 reads TGTGCCTGGAGTGCGGACAGTCGACTAGAAAAACTGTTCTTT.

The chain has TRBV28 and TRBJ2-7; tentatively, D is TRBD2 (6 bases). Trimming stripped 5 bases from V and 7 bases from J, with 18 bases between. Germline V CDR1 and CDR2: MDHEN, SYDVKM. This CDR3 spans 14 amino acids. The CDR3 DNA sequence: TGTGCCAGCAGTAACCTAGCGTCTATAAGAGAGCAGTACTTC. Its protein is CASSNLASIREQYF.

The table lists this clone with many counts. This chain links TRBV27 with TRBJ2-7; TRBD2 aligns across 11 bases. CDR1 is MNHEY, CDR2 SMNVEV, per germline (reference sequence). The V and J ends lost 5 bases and 2 bases, in that order; junction bases with no gene match: 8. The CDR3 runs to 16 residues. CDR3 nucleotide sequence: TGTGCCAGCAGTGGAACGGCTAGCGGGAGGCCCTACGAGCAGTACTTC. Its protein is CASSGTASGRPYEQYF.

The chain has TRBV7-9 and TRBJ2-3, with 7 bases matching TRBD2. This CDR3 has 15 residues. CDR1 is SEHNR and CDR2 is FQNEAQ in the germline V gene (reference sequence). V gave up 1 base and J gave up 6 bases; unmatched junction bases: 7. DNA of the CDR3: TGTGCCAGCAGCTTAGACGGCGGGAGAGGGGATACGCAGTATTTT. Translating gives CASSLDGGRGDTQYF.

The chain couples TRBV15 to TRBJ1-1; D is unresolved. The CDR3 length is 14 residues. Trimming stripped 0 bases from V and 1 base from J, with 6 bases between. Per germline, CDR1 LNHNV and CDR2 YYDKDF (reference sequence). The CDR3 here is CATSRDSTNTEAFF. DNA for the CDR3: TGTGCCACCAGCAGAGATTCAACGAACACTGAAGCTTTCTTT.

This chain joins TRBV7-9 and TRBJ2-1, with TRBD2 matching over 13 bases. Germline CDR1 reads SEHNR; CDR2 reads FQNEAQ (reference sequence). The CDR3 covers 15 residues. With V trimmed by 4 bases and J by 9 bases, 6 bases remained unmatched. Here the CDR3 DNA reads TGTGCCAGCAGCTCATGGACTAGCGGGAGTAGTGAGCAGTTCTTC. Translated: CASSSWTSGSSEQFF.

The rearrangement joins TRBV2 to TRBJ2-7; no definite D call. The V gene's germline CDR1 is SNHLY and CDR2 FYNNEI. V lost 3 bases and J 2 bases, leaving 11 bases between the germline ends. The CDR3 totals 14 residues. The CDR3, as DNA: TGTGCCAGCAGTGAGTTTGACAAGGCCTACGAGCAGTACTTC. It specifies CASSEFDKAYEQYF.

The V gene is TRBV6-1, the J gene TRBJ2-3, with D maybe TRBD2 (6 bases). Trimming took 1 base from V and 1 from J, leaving 12 bases between them. This CDR3 has 16 amino acids. Germline V gives CDR1 MNHNS, CDR2 SASEGT. The CDR3 DNA reads as TGTGCCAGCAGTGAAGGGGGGGAGCGGGGCACAGATACGCAGTATTTT. Amino acid sequence: CASSEGGERGTDTQYF.

This clone was detected a few times. The chain employs TRBV5-1 and TRBJ2-7; tentative D call: TRBD1 (6 bases). V was clipped by 4 bases and J by 5 bases, with 16 bases between them. Per germline, CDR1 SGHRS and CDR2 YFSETQ. The CDR3 consists of 14 residues. This CDR3 is CASSVDSPRDEQYF. As DNA, the CDR3 is TGCGCCAGCAGCGTGGACAGTCCAAGGGACGAGCAGTACTTC. Complete variable domain (other parts from reference TRBV5-1 and TRBJ2-7): KAGVTQTPRYLIKTRGQQVTLSCSPISGHRSVSWYQQTPGQGLQFLFEYFSETQRNKGNFPGRFSGRQFSNSRSEMNVSTLELGDSALYLCASSVDSPRDEQYFGPGTRLTVT.

The chain joins TRBV27 to TRBJ2-7, with TRBD2 as a possible D gene (6 bases). Trimming stripped 2 bases from V and 2 bases from J, with 13 bases between. The CDR3 is 15 amino acids. CDR1 is MNHEY and CDR2 is SMNVEV in the germline V gene (reference sequence). The CDR3 DNA reads TGTGCCAGCAGTTTAGGCGCGGGGTTCCCCTACGAGCAGTACTTC. This codes for CASSLGAGFPYEQYF.

The chain recombines TRBV19 with TRBJ2-6; D remains unclear. Germline CDR1 LNHDA, CDR2 SQIVND (reference sequence). Trimming removed 1 base from V and 0 bases from J, with 4 bases in between. This CDR3 region has 15 residues. For the CDR3, the DNA is TGTGCCAGTAGTATAGGTAGCTCTGGGGCCAACGTCCTGACTTTC. This translates into CASSIGSSGANVLTF.

V gene TRBV28 combines with J gene TRBJ2-7, with a possible D match to TRBD2 (5 bases). With 6 bases removed from V and 0 bases from J, the gap between germline ends came to 15 bases. Germline V gene lookup returns CDR1 MDHEN and CDR2 SYDVKM. The CDR3 loop spans 15 amino acids. The DNA for the CDR3 is TGTGCCAGCAGCCTCCGAGGGCTATACTCCTACGAGCAGTACTTC. It yields the protein CASSLRGLYSYEQYF. The full variable domain, its missing parts supplied by reference TRBV28 and TRBJ2-7, is DVKVTQSSRYLVKRTGEKVFLECVQDMDHENMFWYRQDPGLGLRLIYFSYDVKMKEKGDIPEGYSVSREKKERFSLILESASTNQTSMYLCASSLRGLYSYEQYFGPGTRLTVT.

The J gene is TRBJ2-7, the V gene TRBV7-9; 7 nucleotides align to TRBD1. The CDR3 has 16 amino acids. The J segment lost 1 base and the V segment lost 5 bases, leaving 11 bases of the junction unmatched. CDR1 and CDR2 (germline): SEHNR, FQNEAQ (reference sequence). This CDR3 reads CASSAHRDSPSYEQYF. CDR3 DNA: TGTGCCAGCAGCGCCCACCGGGACAGTCCATCCTACGAGCAGTACTTC.

This rearrangement joins TRBV19 to TRBJ2-5; 7 bases are a match to TRBD2. CDR1 is LNHDA and CDR2 is SQIVND in the germline V gene (reference sequence). The CDR3 length is 17 residues. V shed 1 base and J 5 bases; nucleotides not matched to a gene: 13. CDR3 sequence: CASSIGGRASGWETQYF. The CDR3 DNA follows: TGTGCCAGTAGTATAGGCGGTCGGGCTAGCGGATGGGAGACCCAGTACTTC.

This chain connects TRBV7-9 to TRBJ2-1, with D perhaps TRBD1 or TRBD2 (5 bases each). V was cut by 3 bases and J by 8 bases, with 11 bases left in between. Per germline, CDR1 SEHNR and CDR2 FQNEAQ (reference sequence). The CDR3 totals 13 residues. The CDR3 coding sequence is TGTGCCAGCAGCTTGTGGGGGATGGATGAGCAGTTCTTC. It codes for CASSLWGMDEQFF.

This clone was counted a single time. The chain is built from TRBV7-9 and TRBJ1-1; D may be TRBD1 (5 bases). V was trimmed by 5 bases and J by 3 bases, leaving 16 bases between them. The germline gives CDR1 SEHNR, CDR2 FQNEAQ (reference sequence). This CDR3 region has 15 residues. CDR3 amino acids: CASSPTGTSDTEAFF. The CDR3 DNA is TGTGCCAGCAGCCCGACCGGGACGAGTGACACTGAAGCTTTCTTT.

This rearrangement joins TRBV19 to TRBJ1-5; TRBD1 matches at 7 bases. Germline V CDR1 and CDR2: LNHDA, SQIVND (reference sequence). V trimming: 5 bases; J trimming: 11 bases; junction bases outside the gene matches: 9. CDR3 length: 13 amino acids. The CDR3: CASSPGQPSSQHF. The CDR3 DNA is TGTGCCAGTAGTCCGGGACAGCCTTCGTCCCAGCATTTT.

The rearrangement uses TRBV2 and TRBJ2-7; 7 bases line up with TRBD2. The germline V gene encodes CDR1 SNHLY and CDR2 FYNNEI. The CDR3 consists of 13 residues. Unmatched junction bases numbered 10, after V lost 4 bases and J lost 10 bases. In nucleotides, the CDR3 is TGTGCCAGCAGTGGTACCGGGACTACGAATCAGTACTTC. It encodes CASSGTGTTNQYF.

Only a few counts were recorded for this clone. The chain carries TRBV2 and TRBJ1-3, with TRBD1 matching 8 bases. The CDR3 has 16 residues. Losses at the gene ends were 3 bases for V and 2 bases for J; bases not matched to a gene: 6. Germline values: CDR1 SNHLY, CDR2 FYNNEI. CDR3 nucleotides: TGTGCCAGCAGTGACAGACAGGGGAGGGCTGGAAACACCATATATTTT. Its translation is CASSDRQGRAGNTIYF.

V and J are TRBV28 and TRBJ2-1; 12 nucleotides agree with TRBD2. This CDR3 is built from 16 residues. Per germline, CDR1 MDHEN and CDR2 SYDVKM. Germline trimming cut 6 bases from V and 4 bases from J; bases unmatched to any gene: 7. The CDR3: CASRTLLAGGYNEQFF. CDR3 bases: TGTGCCAGCAGGACTCTTCTAGCGGGAGGGTACAATGAGCAGTTCTTC.